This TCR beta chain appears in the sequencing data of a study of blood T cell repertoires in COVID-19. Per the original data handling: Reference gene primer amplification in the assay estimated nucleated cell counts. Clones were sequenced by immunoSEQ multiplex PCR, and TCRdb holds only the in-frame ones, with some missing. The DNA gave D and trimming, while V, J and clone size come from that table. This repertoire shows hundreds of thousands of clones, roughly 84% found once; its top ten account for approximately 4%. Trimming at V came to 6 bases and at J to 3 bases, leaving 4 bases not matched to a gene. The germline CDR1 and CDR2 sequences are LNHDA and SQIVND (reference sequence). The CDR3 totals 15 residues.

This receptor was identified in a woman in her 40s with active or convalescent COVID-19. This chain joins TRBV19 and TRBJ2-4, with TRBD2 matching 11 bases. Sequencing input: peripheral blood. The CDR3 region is CASRLAGGLKNIQYF. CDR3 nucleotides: TGTGCCAGTAGGTTAGCGGGGGGGCTCAAAAACATTCAGTACTTC. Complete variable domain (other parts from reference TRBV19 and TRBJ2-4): DGGITQSPKYLFRKEGQNVTLSCEQNLNHDAMYWYRQDPGQGLRLIYYSQIVNDFQKGDIAEGYSVSREKKESFPLTVTSAQKNPTAFYLCASRLAGGLKNIQYFGAGTRLSVL.